The 2 T cell receptor beta chains below all came from one sample that was sequenced in a study of T-cell reconstitution after alpha-beta-depleted transplantation in children. The TCRbeta library incorporated unique molecular identifiers. From the PCR reads, TCRdb called clonotypes with MiXCR, one entry per CDR3 protein. Of some 500,000 distinct CDR3 sequences listed, approximately 20% are singletons. The source material was PBMCs from the stem cell graft donor, sampled from the stem cell graft. The source is a human donor who donated a stem cell graft to a child with acute lymphoblastic leukemia.

This clonotype was picked up many times. The chain carries TRBV7-9 and TRBJ2-3; D unresolved. V dropped 0 bases and J dropped 1 base, with 5 bases sitting between them. The CDR3 extends over 14 amino acids. Per germline, CDR1 SEHNR and CDR2 FQNEAQ (reference sequence). CDR3: CASSLAVGTDTQYF. CDR3 DNA: TGTGCCAGCAGCTTAGCTGTGGGCACAGATACGCAGTATTTT.

This clonotype was seen a single time. The chain employs TRBV2 and TRBJ2-1; D possibly uses TRBD1 or TRBD2 (5 bases each). This CDR3 is built from 15 residues. Germline CDR1 and CDR2: SNHLY and FYNNEI. Trimming shortened V by 4 bases and J by 6 bases, and 16 bases separated the two germline ends. CDR3 bases: TGTGCCAGCAGTGTGAGTGTCGGTGGGGGCAATGAGCAGTTCTTC. Its translation: CASSVSVGGGNEQFF.